The T cell receptor (beta chain) described here comes from a study of blood T cell repertoires in COVID-19. Overall study context: Italy, Spain and the United States were the sources of the convalescent and acute COVID-19 samples.

Per the original data handling: Researchers report that nucleated cell counts were estimated from reference gene primer amplification. Profiled with immunoSEQ multiplex PCR; TCRdb holds only in-frame clones, not every one. The V and J calls and clone size were taken over from that table, and D and trimming were inferred from the DNA. The data hold under 350,000 clones, with approximately 88% observed a single time. The CDR3 loop spans 13 amino acids. Trimming pared 6 bases from V and 3 bases from J, leaving 12 bases between. Germline V CDR1 and CDR2: MNHEY, SVGAGI. This sequence originates from a man aged 50 to 60 with acute or convalescent COVID-19. The sequencing input was peripheral blood. V and J are TRBV6-5 and TRBJ2-7, with TRBD2 as a possible D gene (6 bases). The DNA of the CDR3 is TGTGCCAGCAGAACCCTCGGGAGCTACGAGCAGTACTTC. This codes for CASRTLGSYEQYF.